These 16 T cell receptor beta chains originate from one sample sequenced in a study of T cell repertoires in cytomegalovirus infection. MiXCR, run by TCRdb on the reads, gives a single entry per CDR3 protein. The table includes roughly 230,000 distinct CDR3 sequences, over 15% detected once. Sequencing was performed on CD8+ T cells from PBMCs. The receptors stem from a human donor in good health (CMV status not recorded). Some clones in this sample may be carry-over from other donors' samples.

The rearrangement joins TRBV14 to TRBJ2-5, with TRBD2 matching over 10 bases. Germline V gene lookup returns CDR1 SGHDN and CDR2 FVKESK. Trimming at V came to 4 bases and at J to 5 bases, leaving 10 bases not matched to a gene. There are 16 residues in the CDR3. CDR3 amino acids: CASSPLRGLATETQYF. The CDR3 DNA reads TGTGCCAGCAGCCCCCTTCGGGGACTAGCGACGGAGACCCAGTACTTC.

The rearrangement uses TRBV6-6 and TRBJ1-2, with 11 bases that match TRBD1. This CDR3 is built from 17 residues. The V gene end was trimmed by 0 bases and the J gene end by 3 bases; junction bases not matched to a gene: 6. CDR1 and CDR2 from the germline V gene are MNHNY and SVGAGI (reference sequence). The CDR3: CASSYSNLGQGDYGYTF. The DNA of the CDR3 is TGTGCCAGCAGTTACTCGAATCTGGGACAGGGGGACTATGGCTACACCTTC.

This sequence joins TRBV12-5 and TRBJ1-6; D perhaps matches TRBD1 (5 bases). Per germline, CDR1 LGHNT and CDR2 FRNRAP. The CDR3 is 14 amino acids. V was trimmed by 9 bases and J by 9 bases, leaving 18 bases between them. This chain's CDR3 is CASFRDGWVSPLHF. The CDR3 coding sequence is TGTGCTAGCTTCAGGGACGGTTGGGTTTCACCCCTCCACTTT.

The table lists this clonotype with a few counts. The J gene is TRBJ2-3, the V gene TRBV27; D unresolved. The CDR3 extends over 13 amino acids. CDR1 is MNHEY and CDR2 is SMNVEV in the germline V gene (reference sequence). V gave up 4 bases and J gave up 6 bases, with 11 bases separating them. The CDR3 DNA reads as TGTGCCAGCAGTTCTCGGATTCCGGATACGCAGTATTTT. Translated: CASSSRIPDTQYF.

This clonotype was counted only a few times. Written as DNA, the CDR3 is TGTGCCATCACCGACAGCTCCTATGGCTACACCTTC. It translates to CAITDSSYGYTF. V is TRBV10-3 and J is TRBJ1-2; a possible D gene is TRBD1 (5 bases). Germline V gene data show CDR1 as ENHRY and CDR2 as SYGVKD. Trimming pared 7 bases from V and 4 bases from J, leaving 10 bases between. The CDR3 has 12 residues.

The V and J genes are TRBV4-1 and TRBJ2-2; 7 bases line up with TRBD1. The length of the CDR3 is 16 residues. Per the germline V gene, CDR1 is MGHRA and CDR2 is YSYEKL. With 2 bases clipped from V and 4 bases from J, the junction kept 7 bases outside the gene matches. In nucleotides, the CDR3 is TGCGCCAGCAGCCAATGGGGACAGCCGGGCACCGGGGAGCTGTTTTTT. Its translation is CASSQWGQPGTGELFF.

This clonotype appeared many times. The genes are TRBV28 and TRBJ1-6, with D perhaps matching TRBD1 (5 bases). The CDR3 covers 16 residues. The V end was cut by 2 bases, the J end by 7 bases, with 15 bases between. The germline V gene encodes CDR1 MDHEN and CDR2 SYDVKM. CDR3 DNA: TGTGCCAGCAGTTTACAGGGATATGGCCGGAATTCACCCCTCCACTTT. Protein sequence: CASSLQGYGRNSPLHF.

A single count supports this clonotype. One end of the junction is discordant with germline, which a read error may explain. J is TRBJ1-1 and V is TRBV15; D is undetermined. Per germline, CDR1 LNHNV and CDR2 YYDKDF (reference sequence). The CDR3 spans 14 residues. CDR3 protein: CTTSRETMNTEAFF. CDR3 bases: TGTACCACCAGCAGAGAAACCATGAACACTGAAGCTTTCTTT.

The J gene is TRBJ2-7, the V gene TRBV12-3 or TRBV12-4, with D perhaps given as TRBD1 or TRBD2 (8 bases each). Trimming took off 2 bases at V and 3 bases at J, with 17 bases between the two ends. CDR3 length: 16 residues. The CDR3 DNA sequence: TGTGCCAGCAGTTTACGGGGGGGACAGGTCTACTACGAGCAGTACTTC. It codes for CASSLRGGQVYYEQYF.

This clonotype was detected ten times or more. The V and J genes are TRBV19 and TRBJ2-1; weak D call: TRBD1 (5 bases). V was shortened by 3 bases and J by 2 bases, with 11 bases between the two germline ends. Germline-derived CDR1 and CDR2 are LNHDA and SQIVND (reference sequence). This CDR3 has 15 residues. In DNA, the CDR3 is TGTGCCAGTAGTATCCAGGGATTCCCCTACAATGAGCAGTTCTTC. This encodes CASSIQGFPYNEQFF.

This clonotype was recorded many times. The chain joins TRBV19 to TRBJ1-1, with D perhaps TRBD1 (6 bases). This CDR3 spans 13 amino acids. The V gene's germline CDR1 is LNHDA and CDR2 SQIVND (reference sequence). V was cut by 4 bases and J by 5 bases, with 11 bases left in between. Here the CDR3 reads CASSNREWTEAFF. In nucleotides, the CDR3 is TGTGCCAGTAGTAACAGGGAATGGACTGAAGCTTTCTTT.

This clonotype has ten or more counts. This chain connects TRBV7-9 to TRBJ2-7; TRBD1 matches 7 bases. This CDR3 region has 14 residues. J gave up 5 bases and V 1 base, and 5 bases lay outside the gene matches. Germline values: CDR1 SEHNR, CDR2 FQNEAQ (reference sequence). The CDR3 region is CASSLGQGFDEQYF. In DNA, the CDR3 is TGTGCCAGCAGCTTAGGACAGGGTTTCGACGAGCAGTACTTC.

In this sample, this clonotype turned up a few times. V gene TRBV6-2 or TRBV6-3 combines with J gene TRBJ2-7, with TRBD1 as a possible D gene (5 bases). Germline V CDR1 and CDR2: MNHEY, SVGEGT. The CDR3 is 13 amino acids. The V end lost 2 bases, the J end lost 6 bases, and 11 bases lay between the germline ends. CDR3 bases: TGTGCCAGCAGTTACGGGGCCCTCCGCGAGCAGTACTTC. Protein product: CASSYGALREQYF.

This clonotype was detected many times. The chain links TRBV7-2 to TRBJ2-7; 9 positions agree with TRBD1. Germline CDR1 reads SGHTA; CDR2 reads FQGNSA. This CDR3 region has 16 residues. The trim removed 5 bases at V and 5 bases at J, leaving 13 bases unmatched. Written as DNA, the CDR3 is TGTGCCAGCAGCCAGTTCCGGGACAGGGTCTTTCACGAGCAGTACTTC. Translation gives CASSQFRDRVFHEQYF.

This clonotype was counted a few times. V and J are TRBV5-1 and TRBJ2-1; perhaps D is TRBD1 or TRBD2 (5 bases each). This CDR3 is 15 amino acids long. Germline CDR1 is SGHRS and CDR2 is YFSETQ. Deletions cut 5 bases from V and 4 bases from J, with 16 bases between. CDR3 region: CASRLREGLYNEQFF. CDR3 coding DNA: TGCGCCAGCAGGCTTCGTGAGGGGCTTTACAATGAGCAGTTCTTC.

The chain joins TRBV27 to TRBJ2-2; D unclear. The germline gives CDR1 MNHEY, CDR2 SMNVEV (reference sequence). Between the trimmed V and J ends, which lost 7 bases and 1 base, there was a span of 13 bases. CDR3 size: 15 residues. Written as DNA, the CDR3 is TGTGCCAGCAAAATCCGCGGCCAGAACACCGGGGAGCTGTTTTTT. Translating it yields CASKIRGQNTGELFF.